The T cell receptor beta chain described here comes from a study of shared clonotypes between healthy human individuals. Study results and limitations: Sorted-subset sequencing was shown by rarefaction to be incomplete despite large depth. Across a handful of donors, naive CD4 shared 4.5% to 6%, naive CD8 around 4%, memory CD4 2% to 2.5%, memory CD8 0.4% to 0.5%.

Remarks on this clone: Its matching antigen is unknown.

Trimming shortened V by 6 bases and J by 0 bases, and 10 bases separated the two germline ends. There are 14 residues in the CDR3. Germline V gives CDR1 MNHNS, CDR2 SASEGT. Each PCR replicate from the sorted subsets contained around 0.2 ug DNA, which is 25,000 to 30,000 T cell genomes. Libraries were prepared by immunoSEQ multiplex PCR; TCRdb keeps only in-frame clonotypes and omits some of them. The sample holds about 1.1 million clones, about 72% seen once. This sequence was found in a man aged 18 to 29 in good health. Some clones in this sample may be carry-over from other donors' samples. The rearrangement links TRBV6-1 to TRBJ2-3; D is unresolved. The source material was memory CD4+ T cells from PBMCs. Subset described: CD45RA-negative fraction. The chain's CDR3 is CASRVDQSTDTQYF. The CDR3 coding sequence is TGTGCCAGCAGGGTCGACCAGAGCACAGATACGCAGTATTTT.